This passage covers 2 T cell receptor beta chains from one sample sequenced in a study of CD8+ T cells in alopecia areata. Noted treatment: oral pan-JAK inhibitor, 5-10 mg twice daily. Extraction of RNA preceded its reverse transcription into cDNA, which served as the sequencing template. Generated by immunoSEQ multiplex PCR, the TCRdb table keeps only in-frame clones and is missing some. The table shows 35,000 to 50,000 clones, with roughly two thirds occurring only once. The sequencing here drew on CD8+ T cells sorted from blood, taken at week 4, from a patient treated with tofacitinib. All receptors derive from a human donor with alopecia areata.

This clone was recorded a few times. The rearrangement uses TRBV19 and TRBJ2-7; 10 nucleotides match TRBD1. CDR1 and CDR2 from the germline V gene are LNHDA and SQIVND (reference sequence). After removal of 9 bases from V and 2 bases from J, the junction contained 4 bases not matched to a gene. The CDR3 is made up of 13 amino acids. This CDR3 reads CASRGQGAYEQYF. The CDR3 bases are TGTGCCAGCCGCGGACAGGGGGCCTACGAGCAGTACTTC.

CDR3 nucleotides: TGTGCCAGCAGCGCGACTAGCGGTCCCTGGGCAGATACGCAGTATTTT. Its translation is CASSATSGPWADTQYF. The chain joins TRBV9 to TRBJ2-3; 9 bases map to TRBD2. Germline V gene lookup returns CDR1 SGDLS and CDR2 YYNGEE. CDR3 length: 16 amino acids. V lost 3 bases to trimming and J lost 4 bases; unmatched junction nucleotides: 9.